This entry describes one T cell receptor beta chain. These data belong to a study of response to subunit inactivated influenza vaccine. In TCRdb, the RT-PCR reads were re-called with MiXCR into one record per CDR3 protein. The sample has around 570,000 distinct CDR3 sequences; around 11% are singletons. The CDR3 loop spans 15 amino acids. The germline V and J ends were trimmed by 0 bases and 1 base, with 9 bases remaining between them. Germline CDR1 and CDR2: LGHDT and YNNKEL (reference sequence). These data were also filed under a second study, of T cells expressing NK-cell markers. That report notes: Researchers built TCR beta cDNA using 5'RACE template switching with UMIs. Restriction of the sorted population to alpha-beta TCR T cells was achieved in several experiments with an anti-gamma-delta TCR antibody. The CD3+CD56-NKG2C+ fraction of a handful of donors was also led by these clonotypes.

The material was PBMCs from blood, obtained on the day of vaccination. The receptor was derived from a man over 45 who received an inactivated influenza vaccine. The chain recombines TRBV3-1 with TRBJ1-1; D is uncertain. CDR3 DNA: TGTGCCAGCAGCCAAGAGGGTCAGCCGAACACTGAAGCTTTCTTT. This sequence encodes CASSQEGQPNTEAFF.